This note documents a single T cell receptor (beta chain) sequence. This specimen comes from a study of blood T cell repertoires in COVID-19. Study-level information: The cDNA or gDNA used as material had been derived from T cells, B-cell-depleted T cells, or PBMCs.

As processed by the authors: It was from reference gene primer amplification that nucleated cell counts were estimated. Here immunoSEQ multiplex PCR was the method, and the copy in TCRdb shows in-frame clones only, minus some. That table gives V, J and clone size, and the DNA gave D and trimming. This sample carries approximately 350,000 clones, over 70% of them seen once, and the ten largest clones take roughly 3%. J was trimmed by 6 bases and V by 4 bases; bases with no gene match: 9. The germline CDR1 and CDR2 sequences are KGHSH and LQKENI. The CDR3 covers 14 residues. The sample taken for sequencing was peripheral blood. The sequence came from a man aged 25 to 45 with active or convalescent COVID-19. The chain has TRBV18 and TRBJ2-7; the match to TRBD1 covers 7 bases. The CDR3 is CASSLNRGPGEQYF. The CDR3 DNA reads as TGTGCCAGCTCACTTAACAGGGGACCAGGCGAGCAGTACTTC. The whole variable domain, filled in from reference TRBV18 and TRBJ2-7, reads NAGVMQNPRHLVRRRGQEARLRCSPMKGHSHVYWYRQLPEEGLKFMVYLQKENIIDESGMPKERFSAEFPKEGPSILRIQQVVRGDSAAYFCASSLNRGPGEQYFGPGTRLTVT.